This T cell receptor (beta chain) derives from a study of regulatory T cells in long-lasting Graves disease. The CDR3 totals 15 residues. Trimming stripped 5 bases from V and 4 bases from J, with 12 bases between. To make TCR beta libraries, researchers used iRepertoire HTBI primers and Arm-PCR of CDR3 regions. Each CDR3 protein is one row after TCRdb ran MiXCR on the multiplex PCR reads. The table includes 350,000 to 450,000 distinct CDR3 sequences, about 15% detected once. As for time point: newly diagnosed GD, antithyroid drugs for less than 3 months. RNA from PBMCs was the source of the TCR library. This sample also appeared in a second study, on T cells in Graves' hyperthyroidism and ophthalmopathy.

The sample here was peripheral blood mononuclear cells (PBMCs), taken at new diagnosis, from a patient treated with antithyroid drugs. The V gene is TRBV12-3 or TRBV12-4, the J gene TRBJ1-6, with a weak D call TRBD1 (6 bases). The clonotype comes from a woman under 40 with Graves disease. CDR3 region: CASSVGQIYNSPLHF. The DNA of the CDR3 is TGTGCCAGCAGTGTGGGACAAATTTATAATTCACCCCTCCACTTT.